These T cell receptor beta chains were read from a single sample in a study of CD8 T cells in Susac syndrome. TCRdb reanalysed the immunoSEQ multiplex PCR reads using MiXCR and keeps one entry per CDR3 protein. The table records some 48,000 distinct CDR3 sequences, more than 85% of them present only once. The material sequenced was CD8+ T cells from PBMCs. These TCRs come from a human donor in good health. Each CDR3 is given with its conserved first and last residue. D genes are given only for firm matches. For some rows the clone size is stated as once, few or many, or as a class when expanded; others skip it.

TRBJ2-7 | NA | NA | TRBV7-8 | CASSLGRLETYEQYF | TGTGCCAGCAGCTTAGGACGGCTGGAGACCTACGAGCAGTACTTC
TRBJ1-4 | NA | TRBD1 | TRBV14 | CASSQGLRWDRAGTNEKLFF | TGTGCCAGCAGCCAAGGTCTTCGGTGGGACAGGGCTGGGACTAATGAAAAACTGTTTTTT
TRBJ2-2 | NA | TRBD2 | TRBV29-1 | CSVEVAGVYGGELFF | TGCAGCGTTGAGGTAGCGGGAGTCTACGGCGGGGAGCTGTTTTTT
TRBJ2-5 | NA | NA | TRBV13 | CASSLDTQETQYF | TGTGCCAGCAGCTTAGACACCCAAGAGACCCAGTACTTC
TRBJ1-2 | NA | NA | TRBV2 | CASRGTGVYGYTF | TGTGCCAGCAGAGGGACGGGAGTATATGGCTACACCTTC
TRBJ1-1 | once | NA | TRBV12-3/TRBV12-4 | CASSSPVKPAEAFF | TGTGCCAGCAGTTCCCCCGTCAAGCCCGCTGAAGCTTTCTTT
TRBJ1-1 | NA | NA | TRBV19 | CASRLSSGNTEAFF | TGTGCCAGTAGATTGTCCTCGGGTAACACTGAAGCTTTCTTT
TRBJ2-1 | NA | NA | TRBV5-1 | CASSPPGSGNEQFF | TGCGCCAGCTCCCCCCCGGGGTCGGGCAATGAGCAGTTCTTC
TRBJ2-3 | NA | TRBD1 | TRBV7-6 | CASSPGTETSTDTQYF | TGTGCCAGCAGCCCCGGGACAGAAACTAGCACAGATACGCAGTATTTT
TRBJ2-5 | once | TRBD1 | TRBV12-3/TRBV12-4 | CASSRTPGQQETQYF | TGTGCCAGCAGTCGCACCCCGGGACAGCAAGAGACCCAGTACTTC
TRBJ1-1 | NA | NA | TRBV10-2 | CASRVDFHTEAFF | TGCGCCAGCAGGGTGGACTTCCACACTGAAGCTTTCTTT
TRBJ2-3 | once | TRBD2 | TRBV20-1 | CSARNGRRSDTQYF | TGCAGTGCTAGGAACGGGAGGAGGTCAGATACGCAGTATTTT
TRBJ1-1 | NA | NA | TRBV7-9 | CASSSVDRTTEAFF | TGTGCCAGCAGCTCTGTTGACAGAACCACTGAAGCTTTCTTT
TRBJ1-1 | once | NA | TRBV5-1 | CASSLDWVEAEAFF | TGCGCCAGCAGCTTGGATTGGGTAGAAGCTGAAGCTTTCTTT
TRBJ1-1 | NA | NA | TRBV30 | CAWSEEYTEAFF | TGTGCCTGGAGTGAAGAGTACACTGAAGCTTTCTTT
TRBJ2-2 | NA | NA | TRBV5-1 | CASRPKTGELFF | TGCGCCAGCCGACCTAAGACCGGGGAGCTGTTTTTT
TRBJ2-7 | NA | NA | TRBV11-2 | CASSFVPAVHEQYF | TGTGCCAGCAGCTTCGTCCCGGCGGTTCACGAGCAGTACTTC